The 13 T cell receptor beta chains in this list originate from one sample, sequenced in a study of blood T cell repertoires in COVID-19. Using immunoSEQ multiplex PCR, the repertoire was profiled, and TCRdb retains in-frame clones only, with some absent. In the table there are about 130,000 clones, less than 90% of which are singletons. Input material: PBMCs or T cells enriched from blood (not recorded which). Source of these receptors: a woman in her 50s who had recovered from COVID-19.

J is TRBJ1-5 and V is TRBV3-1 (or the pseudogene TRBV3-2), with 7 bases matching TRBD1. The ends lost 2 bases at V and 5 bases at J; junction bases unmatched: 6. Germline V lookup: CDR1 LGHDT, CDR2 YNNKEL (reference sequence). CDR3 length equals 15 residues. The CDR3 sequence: CASSQTTGSYQPQHF. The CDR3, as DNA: TGTGCCAGCAGCCAAACGACAGGGTCCTATCAGCCCCAGCATTTT.

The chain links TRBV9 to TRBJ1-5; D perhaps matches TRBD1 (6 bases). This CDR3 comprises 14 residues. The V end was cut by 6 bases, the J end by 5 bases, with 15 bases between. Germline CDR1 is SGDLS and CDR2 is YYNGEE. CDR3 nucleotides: TGTGCCAGCAACTCCGGACAGTTATATCAGCCCCAGCATTTT. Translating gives CASNSGQLYQPQHF.

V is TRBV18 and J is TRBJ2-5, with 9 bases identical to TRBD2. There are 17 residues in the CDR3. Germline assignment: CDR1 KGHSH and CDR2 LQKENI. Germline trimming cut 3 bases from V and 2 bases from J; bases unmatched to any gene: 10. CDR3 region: CASSPTQGAGGQETQYF. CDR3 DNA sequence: TGTGCCAGCTCACCTACACAGGGAGCGGGGGGACAAGAGACCCAGTACTTC.

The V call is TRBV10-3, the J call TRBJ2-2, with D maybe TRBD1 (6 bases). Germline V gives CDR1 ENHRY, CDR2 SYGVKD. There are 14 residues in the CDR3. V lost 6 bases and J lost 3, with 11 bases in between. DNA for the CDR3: TGTGCCATCAGACCAAACAGGGACACCGGGGAGCTGTTTTTT. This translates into CAIRPNRDTGELFF.

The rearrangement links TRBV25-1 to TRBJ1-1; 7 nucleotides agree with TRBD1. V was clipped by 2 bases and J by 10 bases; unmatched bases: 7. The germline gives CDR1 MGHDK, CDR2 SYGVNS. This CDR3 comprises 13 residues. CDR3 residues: CASSEDRVGGAFF. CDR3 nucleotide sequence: TGTGCCAGCAGTGAAGACAGGGTCGGGGGAGCTTTCTTT.

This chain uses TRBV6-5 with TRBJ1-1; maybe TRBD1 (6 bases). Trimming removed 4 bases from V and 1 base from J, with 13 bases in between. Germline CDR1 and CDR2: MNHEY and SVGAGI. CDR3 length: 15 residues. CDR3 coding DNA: TGTGCCAGCAGTTCCCTGGGGGCAGGGAACACTGAAGCTTTCTTT. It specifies CASSSLGAGNTEAFF.

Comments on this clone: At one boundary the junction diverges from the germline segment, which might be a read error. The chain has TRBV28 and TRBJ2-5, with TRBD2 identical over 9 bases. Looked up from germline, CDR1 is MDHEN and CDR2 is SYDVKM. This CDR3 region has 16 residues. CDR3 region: CARRGGGAIVGETQYF. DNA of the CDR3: TGTGCCCGCAGGGGCGGGGGGGCCATCGTGGGAGAGACCCAGTACTTC.

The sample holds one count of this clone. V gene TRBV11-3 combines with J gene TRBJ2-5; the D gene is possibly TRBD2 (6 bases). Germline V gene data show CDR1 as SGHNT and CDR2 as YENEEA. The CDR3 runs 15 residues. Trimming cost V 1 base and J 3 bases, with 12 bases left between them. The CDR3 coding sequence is TGTGCCAGCAGCTTAGGGCAGGGAGGTGAAGAGACCCAGTACTTC. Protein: CASSLGQGGEETQYF.

The CDR3 loop reads CASSYLDRVEQYF. The CDR3 DNA sequence: TGTGCCAGCAGTTACTTGGACAGGGTCGAGCAGTACTTC. This rearrangement joins TRBV6-5 to TRBJ2-7; 8 nucleotides match TRBD1. J gave up 6 bases and V 1 base, and 2 bases lay outside the gene matches. The CDR3 is 13 amino acids. The germline gives CDR1 MNHEY, CDR2 SVGAGI.

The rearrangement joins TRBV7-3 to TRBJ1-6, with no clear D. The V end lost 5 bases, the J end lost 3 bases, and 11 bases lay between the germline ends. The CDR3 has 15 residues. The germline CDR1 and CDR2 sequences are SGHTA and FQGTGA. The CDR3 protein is CASSLSEIYNSPLHF. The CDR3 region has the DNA TGTGCCAGCAGCCTGTCGGAGATCTATAATTCACCCCTCCACTTT.

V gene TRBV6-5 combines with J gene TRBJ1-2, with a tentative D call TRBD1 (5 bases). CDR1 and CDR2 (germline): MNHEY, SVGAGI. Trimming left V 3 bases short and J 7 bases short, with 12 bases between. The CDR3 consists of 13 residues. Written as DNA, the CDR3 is TGTGCCAGCAGTTATTACAGGACGCGTGGCTACACCTTC. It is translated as CASSYYRTRGYTF.

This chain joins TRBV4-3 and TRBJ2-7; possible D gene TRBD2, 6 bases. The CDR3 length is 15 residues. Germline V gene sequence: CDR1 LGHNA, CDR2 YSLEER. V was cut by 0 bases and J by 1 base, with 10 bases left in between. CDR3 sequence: CASSQEDGRSYEQYF. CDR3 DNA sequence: TGCGCCAGCAGCCAAGAGGACGGGAGATCCTACGAGCAGTACTTC.

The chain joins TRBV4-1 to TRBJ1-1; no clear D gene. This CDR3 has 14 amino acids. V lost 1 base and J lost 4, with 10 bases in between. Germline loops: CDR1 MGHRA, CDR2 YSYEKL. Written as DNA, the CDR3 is TGCGCCAGCAGCCAAGGAATTGGGCCCACTGAAGCTTTCTTT. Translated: CASSQGIGPTEAFF.